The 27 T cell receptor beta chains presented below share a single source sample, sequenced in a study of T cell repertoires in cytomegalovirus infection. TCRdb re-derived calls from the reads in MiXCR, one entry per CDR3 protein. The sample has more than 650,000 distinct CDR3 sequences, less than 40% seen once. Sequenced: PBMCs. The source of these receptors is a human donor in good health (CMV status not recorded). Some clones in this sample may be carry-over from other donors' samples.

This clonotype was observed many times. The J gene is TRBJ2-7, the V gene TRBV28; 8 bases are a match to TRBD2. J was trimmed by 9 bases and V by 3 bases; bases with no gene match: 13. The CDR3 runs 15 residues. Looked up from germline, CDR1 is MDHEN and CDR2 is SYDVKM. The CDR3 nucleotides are TGTGCCAGCAGTTTTTACGGGGGGGCTGGGGCGGTGCAGTACTTC. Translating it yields CASSFYGGAGAVQYF.

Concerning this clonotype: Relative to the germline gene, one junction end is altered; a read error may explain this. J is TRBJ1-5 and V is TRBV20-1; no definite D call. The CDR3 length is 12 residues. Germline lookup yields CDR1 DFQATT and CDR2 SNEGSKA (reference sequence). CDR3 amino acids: CSARTPYQPHPF. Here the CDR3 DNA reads TGCAGTGCTAGAACCCCTTATCAGCCCCATCCTTTT.

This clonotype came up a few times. In DNA form, the CDR3 reads TGTGCCAGCAGCCAAGATCCCCAGGGGGCTAACTATGGCTACACCTTC. It specifies CASSQDPQGANYGYTF. This chain connects TRBV4-2 to TRBJ1-2; 7 bases align to TRBD1. This CDR3 has 16 amino acids. Per the germline V gene, CDR1 is LGHNA and CDR2 is YNFKEQ. The trim removed 0 bases at V and 0 bases at J, leaving 4 bases unmatched.

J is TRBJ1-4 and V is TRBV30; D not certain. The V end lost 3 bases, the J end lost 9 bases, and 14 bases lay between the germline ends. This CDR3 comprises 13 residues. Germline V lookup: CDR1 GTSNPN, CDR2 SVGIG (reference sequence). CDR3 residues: CAWSVLNGQKLFF. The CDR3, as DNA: TGTGCCTGGAGCGTCCTCAATGGACAAAAACTGTTTTTT.

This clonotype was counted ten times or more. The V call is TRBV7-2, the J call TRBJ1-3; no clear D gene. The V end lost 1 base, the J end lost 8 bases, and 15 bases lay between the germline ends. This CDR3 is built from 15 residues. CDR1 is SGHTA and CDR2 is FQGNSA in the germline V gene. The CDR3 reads CASSLGTDQRDTIYF. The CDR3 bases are TGTGCCAGCAGCTTAGGGACCGACCAGAGGGACACCATATATTTT.

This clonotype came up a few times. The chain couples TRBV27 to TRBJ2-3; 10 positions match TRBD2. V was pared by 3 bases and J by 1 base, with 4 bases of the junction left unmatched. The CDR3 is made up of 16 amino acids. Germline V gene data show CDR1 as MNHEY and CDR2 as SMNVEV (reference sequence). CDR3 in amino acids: CASSFSGTSGTDTQYF. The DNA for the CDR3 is TGTGCCAGCAGTTTCTCCGGGACTAGCGGCACAGATACGCAGTATTTT.

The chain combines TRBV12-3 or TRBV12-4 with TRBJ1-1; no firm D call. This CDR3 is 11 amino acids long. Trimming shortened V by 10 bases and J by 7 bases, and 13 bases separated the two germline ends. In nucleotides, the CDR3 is TGTGCCACCCGGGGAGAGGTTGAAGCTTTCTTT. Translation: CATRGEVEAFF.

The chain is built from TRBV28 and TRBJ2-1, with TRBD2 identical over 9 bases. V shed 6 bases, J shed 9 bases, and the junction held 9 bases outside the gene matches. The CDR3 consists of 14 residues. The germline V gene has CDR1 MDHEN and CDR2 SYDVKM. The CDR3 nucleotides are TGTGCCAGCAGGCGGGTGTTAGCGGGAGCTGAGCAGTTCTTC. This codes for CASRRVLAGAEQFF.

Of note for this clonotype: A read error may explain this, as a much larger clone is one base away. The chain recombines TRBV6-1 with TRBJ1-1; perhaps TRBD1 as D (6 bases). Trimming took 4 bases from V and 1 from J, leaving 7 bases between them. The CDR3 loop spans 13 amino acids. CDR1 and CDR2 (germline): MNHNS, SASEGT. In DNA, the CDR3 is TGTGCCAGCAGTGCGGGGGCGAACACTGAAGCTTTCTTT. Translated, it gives CASSAGANTEAFF.

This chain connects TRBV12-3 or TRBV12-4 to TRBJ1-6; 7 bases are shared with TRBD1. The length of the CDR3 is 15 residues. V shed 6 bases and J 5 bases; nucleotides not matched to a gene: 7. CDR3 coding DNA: TGTGCCAGCAGCCCGGCAGGGGGAGATAATTCACCCCTCCACTTT. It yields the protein CASSPAGGDNSPLHF.

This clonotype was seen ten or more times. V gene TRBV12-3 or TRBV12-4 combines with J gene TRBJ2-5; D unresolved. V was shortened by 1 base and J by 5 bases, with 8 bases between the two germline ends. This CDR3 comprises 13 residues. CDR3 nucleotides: TGTGCCAGCAGTTTAGGGTCGGCGGAGACCCAGTACTTC. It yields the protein CASSLGSAETQYF.

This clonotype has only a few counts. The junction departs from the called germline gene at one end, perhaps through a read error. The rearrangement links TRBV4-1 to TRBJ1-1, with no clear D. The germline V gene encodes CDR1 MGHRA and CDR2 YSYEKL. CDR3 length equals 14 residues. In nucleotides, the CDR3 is TGTGCCAGCAGCCCGGATGGCTTGGGCACTGAAGCTTTCTTT. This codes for CASSPDGLGTEAFF.

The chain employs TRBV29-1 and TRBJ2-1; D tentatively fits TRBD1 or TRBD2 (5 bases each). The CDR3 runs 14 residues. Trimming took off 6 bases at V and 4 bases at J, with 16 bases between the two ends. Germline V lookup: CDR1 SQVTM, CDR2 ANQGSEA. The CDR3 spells CSVVSGPIYNEQFF. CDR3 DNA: TGCAGCGTCGTGTCGGGGCCCATATACAATGAGCAGTTCTTC.

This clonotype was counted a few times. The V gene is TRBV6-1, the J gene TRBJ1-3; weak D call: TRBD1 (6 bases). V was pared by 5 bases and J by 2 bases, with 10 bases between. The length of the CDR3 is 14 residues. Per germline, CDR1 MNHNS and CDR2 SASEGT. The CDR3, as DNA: TGTGCCAGCAGTTGGGACAAGGCTGGAAACACCATATATTTT. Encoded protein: CASSWDKAGNTIYF.

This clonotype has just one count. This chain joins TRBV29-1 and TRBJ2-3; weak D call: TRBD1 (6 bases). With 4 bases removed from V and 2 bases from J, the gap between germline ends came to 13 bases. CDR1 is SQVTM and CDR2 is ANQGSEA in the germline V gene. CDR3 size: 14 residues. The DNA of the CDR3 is TGCAGCGTTGTGAAAACAGGGATCACAGATACGCAGTATTTT. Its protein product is CSVVKTGITDTQYF.

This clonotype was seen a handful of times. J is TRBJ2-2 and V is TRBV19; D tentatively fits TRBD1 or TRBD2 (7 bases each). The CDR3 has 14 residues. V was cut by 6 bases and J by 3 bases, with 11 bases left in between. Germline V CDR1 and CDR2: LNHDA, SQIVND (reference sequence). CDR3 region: CASSSGGDTGELFF. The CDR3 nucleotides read TGTGCCAGTAGCTCAGGGGGGGACACCGGGGAGCTGTTTTTT.

This chain's CDR3 is CASSLAPSGGSYEQYF. CDR3 nucleotide sequence: TGTGCCAGCAGCTTAGCCCCTAGCGGGGGGTCCTACGAGCAGTACTTC. This chain connects TRBV7-2 to TRBJ2-7, with 11 bases identical to TRBD2. Germline V gene lookup returns CDR1 SGHTA and CDR2 FQGNSA. The CDR3 consists of 16 residues. Losses at the gene ends were 0 bases for V and 1 base for J; bases not matched to a gene: 2. Filled out from reference TRBV7-2 and TRBJ2-7, the complete variable domain reads GAGVSQSPSNKVTEKGKDVELRCDPISGHTALYWYRQSLGQGLEFLIYFQGNSAPDKSGLPSDRFSAERTGGSVSTLTIQRTQQEDSAVYLCASSLAPSGGSYEQYFGPGTRLTVT.

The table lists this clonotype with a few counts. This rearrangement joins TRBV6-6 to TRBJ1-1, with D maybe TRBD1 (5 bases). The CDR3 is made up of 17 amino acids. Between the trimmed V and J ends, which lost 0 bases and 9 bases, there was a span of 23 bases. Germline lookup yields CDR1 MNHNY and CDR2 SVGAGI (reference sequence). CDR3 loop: CASSYSIQAPRDVKAFF. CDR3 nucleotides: TGTGCCAGCAGTTACTCGATACAGGCTCCCCGGGACGTAAAAGCTTTCTTT.

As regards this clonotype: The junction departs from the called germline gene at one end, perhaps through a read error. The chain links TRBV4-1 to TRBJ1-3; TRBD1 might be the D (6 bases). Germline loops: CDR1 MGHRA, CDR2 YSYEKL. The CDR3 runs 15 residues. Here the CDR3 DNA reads TGCGACAGCAGTTACACGGACAGTCTGGGAAACACCATATATTTT. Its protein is CDSSYTDSLGNTIYF.

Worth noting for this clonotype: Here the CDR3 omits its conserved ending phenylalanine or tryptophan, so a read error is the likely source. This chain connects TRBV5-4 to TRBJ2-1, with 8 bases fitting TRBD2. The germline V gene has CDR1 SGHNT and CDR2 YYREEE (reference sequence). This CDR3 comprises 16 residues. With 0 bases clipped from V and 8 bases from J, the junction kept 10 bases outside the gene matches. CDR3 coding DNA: TGTGCCAGCAGCTTGGAATCGGGAGGGCCGTGGGATGAGCAGTTCTTA. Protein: CASSLESGGPWDEQFL.

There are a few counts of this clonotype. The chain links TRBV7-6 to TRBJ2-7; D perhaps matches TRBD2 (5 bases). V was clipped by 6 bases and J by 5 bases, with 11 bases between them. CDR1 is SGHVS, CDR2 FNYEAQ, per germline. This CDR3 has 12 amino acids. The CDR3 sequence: CASSFVGNEQYF. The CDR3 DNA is TGTGCCAGCAGTTTTGTCGGGAACGAGCAGTACTTC.

DNA of the CDR3: TGTGCCAGCAGTGGCTCCCCGAACAGTCGACAGGGGTCACGGGCAGATACGCAGTATTTT. It translates to CASSGSPNSRQGSRADTQYF. V gene TRBV6-5 combines with J gene TRBJ2-3; TRBD1 aligns across 8 bases. Germline V gives CDR1 MNHEY, CDR2 SVGAGI. The length of the CDR3 is 20 residues. The ends lost 5 bases at V and 4 bases at J; junction bases unmatched: 23.

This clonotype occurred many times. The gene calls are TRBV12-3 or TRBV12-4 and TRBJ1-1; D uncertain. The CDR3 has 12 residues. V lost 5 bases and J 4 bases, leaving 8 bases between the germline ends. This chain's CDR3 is CASSPSGTEAFF. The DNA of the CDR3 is TGTGCCAGCAGTCCGTCGGGCACTGAAGCTTTCTTT.

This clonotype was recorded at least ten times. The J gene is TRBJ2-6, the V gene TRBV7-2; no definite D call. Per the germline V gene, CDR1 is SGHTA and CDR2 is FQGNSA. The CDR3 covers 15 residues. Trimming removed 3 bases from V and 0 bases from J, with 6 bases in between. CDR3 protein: CASSFQFSGANVLTF. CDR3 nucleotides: TGTGCCAGCAGCTTTCAGTTCTCTGGGGCCAACGTCCTGACTTTC.

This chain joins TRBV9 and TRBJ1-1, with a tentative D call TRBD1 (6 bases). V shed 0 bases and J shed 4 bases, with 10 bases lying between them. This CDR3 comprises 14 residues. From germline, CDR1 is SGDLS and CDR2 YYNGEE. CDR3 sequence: CASSVVRGGTEAFF. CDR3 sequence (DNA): TGTGCCAGCAGCGTAGTTAGAGGGGGCACTGAAGCTTTCTTT.

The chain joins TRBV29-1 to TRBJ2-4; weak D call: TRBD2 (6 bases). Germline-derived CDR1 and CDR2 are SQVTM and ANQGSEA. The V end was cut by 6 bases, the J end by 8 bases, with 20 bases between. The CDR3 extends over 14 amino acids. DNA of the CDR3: TGCAGCGTCCAGAGGGACTGGGGTAGGCACATTCAGTACTTC. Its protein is CSVQRDWGRHIQYF.

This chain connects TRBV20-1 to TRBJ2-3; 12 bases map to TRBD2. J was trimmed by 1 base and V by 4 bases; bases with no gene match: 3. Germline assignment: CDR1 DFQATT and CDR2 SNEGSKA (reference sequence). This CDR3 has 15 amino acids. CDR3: CSAIRTSGGTDTQYF. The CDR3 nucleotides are TGCAGTGCTATAAGGACTAGCGGGGGCACAGATACGCAGTATTTT.